Presented here are 4 T cell receptor beta chains from one specimen sequenced in a study of blood T cell repertoires in COVID-19. The repertoire was sequenced with immunoSEQ multiplex PCR; TCRdb's copy has only in-frame clones and lacks some. The sample lists roughly 110,000 clones, about 88% seen once, with approximately 3.6% in the top ten. The sample was peripheral blood. All receptors come from a man aged 40-49 years with acute or convalescent COVID-19.

The chain recombines TRBV7-3 with TRBJ2-1; TRBD2 matches at 14 bases. The germline V gene has CDR1 SGHTA and CDR2 FQGTGA. This CDR3 contains 14 residues. V lost 5 bases to trimming and J lost 8 bases; unmatched junction nucleotides: 2. The DNA of the CDR3 is TGTGCCAGCAGCCGGGGACTAGCGGGGGATGAGCAGTTCTTC. Translated, it gives CASSRGLAGDEQFF.

The chain recombines TRBV6-2 or TRBV6-3 with TRBJ2-1; 12 nucleotides line up with TRBD2. V lost 4 bases and J lost 8; bases outside the gene matches: 9. The CDR3 sequence is 16 residues long. Germline CDR1 is MNHEY and CDR2 is SVGEGT. CDR3 residues: CASSSALAGGPDEQFF. As DNA, the CDR3 is TGTGCCAGCAGTTCCGCCCTAGCGGGGGGGCCCGATGAGCAGTTCTTC.

For the CDR3, the DNA is TGTGCTAGTGGTTTGGCAGGGATCTACAATGAGCAGTTCTTC. Its protein is CASGLAGIYNEQFF. The chain uses TRBV12-5 and TRBJ2-1; TRBD1 is a possible D gene (5 bases). V lost 1 base, J lost 3 bases, and 7 bases lay in between. This CDR3 is 14 amino acids long. Germline V gives CDR1 LGHNT, CDR2 FRNRAP.

The chain is built from TRBV4-1 and TRBJ2-3; TRBD1 matches at 7 bases. Germline V gene data show CDR1 as MGHRA and CDR2 as YSYEKL. V shed 7 bases, J shed 0 bases, and the junction held 10 bases outside the gene matches. The CDR3 extends over 16 amino acids. The DNA of the CDR3 is TGCGCCAGCACCTCCCCTGACAGGGCTAGCACAGATACGCAGTATTTT. Translation: CASTSPDRASTDTQYF.